These 32 T cell receptor beta chains came from one sample sequenced in a study of cytomegalovirus exposure and HLA in healthy donors. PCR employed 60 Vbeta and 13 Jbeta primers. This table comes from immunoSEQ multiplex PCR, and its TCRdb copy is limited to in-frame clones, with some not included. The sample carries roughly 250,000 clones, 80% recorded once. The sequenced sample consisted of PBMCs. These receptors were taken from a girl aged 2 to 9 in good health and CMV-seronegative.

The V and J genes are TRBV7-7 and TRBJ2-6, with 9 bases identical to TRBD1. CDR1 SSHAT and CDR2 FNYEAQ come from the germline V gene (reference sequence). Trimming removed 5 bases from V and 2 bases from J; junction bases left unmatched: 4. The CDR3 totals 16 residues. The CDR3 DNA reads TGTGCCAGCAGCACCGACAGGGGGGCTGGGGCCAACGTCCTGACTTTC. Its protein is CASSTDRGAGANVLTF.

The V and J genes are TRBV5-1 and TRBJ1-1; D possibly corresponds to TRBD1 (5 bases). Trimming pared 5 bases from V and 3 bases from J, leaving 11 bases between. This CDR3 is built from 13 residues. Germline CDR1 is SGHRS and CDR2 is YFSETQ. The CDR3 DNA follows: TGCGCCAGCAGTTCCAGGGTTGACACTGAAGCTTTCTTT. Its translation is CASSSRVDTEAFF.

This clone turned up a few times. V and J are TRBV9 and TRBJ2-2; 8 bases line up with TRBD2. Germline loops: CDR1 SGDLS, CDR2 YYNGEE. CDR3 length equals 17 residues. The V gene end was trimmed by 2 bases and the J gene end by 4 bases; junction bases not matched to a gene: 10. The CDR3 DNA reads TGTGCCAGCAGCGTCGGAGCGGGAGCACAGAGCACCGGGGAGCTGTTTTTT. This codes for CASSVGAGAQSTGELFF.

This clone has only one observation. The germline gene is not matched at one end of the junction; a read error may be the cause. The chain joins TRBV7-9 to TRBJ2-7; a weak D match, TRBD1 (6 bases). Germline V CDR1 and CDR2: SEHNR, FQNEAQ (reference sequence). The CDR3 consists of 13 residues. This CDR3 is CASSSDSFGESRF. CDR3 DNA: TGTGCCAGCAGCTCGGACAGTTTTGGGGAGTCGCGCTTC. Looking up the rest from reference TRBV7-9 and TRBJ2-7 gives the full variable domain: DTGVSQNPRHKITKRGQNVTFRCDPISEHNRLYWYRQTLGQGPEFLTYFQNEAQLEKSRLLSDRFSAERPKGSFSTLEIQRTEQGDSAMYLCASSSDSFGESRFGPGTRLTVT.

The rearrangement joins TRBV11-1 to TRBJ2-1, with TRBD2 as a possible D gene (5 bases). V was cut by 1 base and J by 8 bases, with 15 bases left in between. CDR1 is SGHAT and CDR2 is FQDESV in the germline V gene (reference sequence). This CDR3 contains 15 residues. CDR3 DNA sequence: TGTGCCAGCAGCTTAGGGCTAGCTTCGGGCCATGAGCAGTTCTTC. This sequence encodes CASSLGLASGHEQFF.

The chain is built from TRBV7-9 and TRBJ1-1; 10 bases fit TRBD1. J lost 5 bases, V lost 8 bases, and 5 bases had no gene match. The length of the CDR3 is 13 residues. Germline lookup yields CDR1 SEHNR and CDR2 FQNEAQ (reference sequence). The CDR3 sequence is CASETGGDTEAFF. In DNA form, the CDR3 reads TGTGCCAGCGAGACAGGGGGCGATACTGAAGCTTTCTTT.

V gene TRBV7-8 combines with J gene TRBJ2-7; maybe TRBD1 (7 bases). V lost 2 bases to trimming and J lost 7 bases, with 21 bases between them. The germline CDR1 and CDR2 sequences are SGHVS and FQNEAQ. The length of the CDR3 is 16 residues. The CDR3 region has the DNA TGTGCCAGCAGCTTACAGGGGGACTCCCGTACAAGAGAGCAGTACTTC. Translated: CASSLQGDSRTREQYF.

The rearrangement uses TRBV27 and TRBJ1-2; no clear D gene. The germline V and J ends were trimmed by 6 bases and 7 bases, with 21 bases remaining between them. Germline CDR1 reads MNHEY; CDR2 reads SMNVEV (reference sequence). This CDR3 has 15 residues. The CDR3 reads CASSHRSTSLLGYTF. As DNA, the CDR3 is TGTGCCAGCAGCCACCGGTCTACGAGTCTTCTTGGCTACACCTTC.

The chain employs TRBV30 and TRBJ1-5; the D is unclear. This CDR3 has 14 amino acids. V shed 1 base and J shed 1 base, with 8 bases lying between them. Per the germline V gene, CDR1 is GTSNPN and CDR2 is SVGIG (reference sequence). For the CDR3, the DNA is TGTGCCTGGAGTGACGGGGTCAGCAATCAGCCCCAGCATTTT. Its translation is CAWSDGVSNQPQHF.

The chain is built from TRBV19 and TRBJ1-1; no reliable D call. V dropped 1 base and J dropped 1 base, with 7 bases sitting between them. CDR1 and CDR2 from the germline V gene are LNHDA and SQIVND (reference sequence). The CDR3 contains 14 residues. The CDR3 is CASSIGPGNTEAFF. The CDR3 DNA reads TGTGCCAGTAGTATAGGTCCGGGGAACACTGAAGCTTTCTTT.

The chain joins TRBV28 to TRBJ1-2; 11 nucleotides agree with TRBD1. J lost 4 bases, V lost 5 bases, and 12 bases had no gene match. From germline, CDR1 is MDHEN and CDR2 SYDVKM. CDR3 length: 17 residues. CDR3 region: CASSPYPGTGGTYGYTF. The CDR3 DNA is TGTGCCAGCAGTCCCTACCCCGGGACAGGGGGGACCTATGGCTACACCTTC.

The chain recombines TRBV6-1 with TRBJ1-3; 7 bases are shared with TRBD1. V shed 5 bases and J 7 bases; nucleotides not matched to a gene: 5. CDR3 length equals 13 residues. Germline V CDR1 and CDR2: MNHNS, SASEGT. The CDR3 sequence is CASSSTGENTIYF. CDR3 bases: TGTGCCAGCAGTTCCACAGGGGAGAACACCATATATTTT.

As concerns this clone: The same CDR3 can be traced to other DNA sequences in this sample. The chain uses TRBV6-5 and TRBJ2-2; D is unresolved. V was cut by 0 bases and J by 6 bases, with 5 bases left in between. Germline CDR1 is MNHEY and CDR2 is SVGAGI. The CDR3 has 13 residues. CDR3 loop: CASSYSSAGELFF. The CDR3 DNA follows: TGTGCCAGCAGTTACTCCTCAGCCGGGGAGCTGTTTTTT.

This chain joins TRBV27 and TRBJ1-5, with 8 positions matching TRBD1. The ends lost 0 bases at V and 4 bases at J; junction bases unmatched: 20. The CDR3 length is 21 residues. CDR1 is MNHEY and CDR2 is SMNVEV in the germline V gene (reference sequence). CDR3 sequence: CASSLSPPGQGGQCCNQPQHF. For the CDR3, the DNA is TGTGCCAGCAGTTTATCCCCTCCCGGACAGGGAGGCCAGTGTTGTAATCAGCCCCAGCATTTT.

Only a few counts were recorded for this clone. This chain's CDR3 is CASSQSNRYEQYF. In nucleotides, the CDR3 is TGCGCCAGCAGCCAATCAAACCGGTACGAGCAGTACTTC. The V call is TRBV4-1, the J call TRBJ2-7; D remains ambiguous. The CDR3 is 13 residues long. Looked up from germline, CDR1 is MGHRA and CDR2 is YSYEKL. V lost 2 bases to trimming and J lost 4 bases, with 9 bases between them.

The rearrangement links TRBV28 to TRBJ2-3; the match to TRBD1 covers 8 bases. Germline CDR1 and CDR2: MDHEN and SYDVKM. This CDR3 region has 14 residues. With V trimmed by 6 bases and J by 4 bases, 6 bases remained unmatched. CDR3 in DNA: TGTGCCAGCAGCCGGACAGGGTCGGCAGATACGCAGTATTTT. Its protein is CASSRTGSADTQYF.

V gene TRBV10-3 combines with J gene TRBJ2-1; tentatively, D is TRBD1 (6 bases). V lost 3 bases and J lost 6, with 15 bases in between. The CDR3 has 15 amino acids. Per the germline V gene, CDR1 is ENHRY and CDR2 is SYGVKD. CDR3 DNA: TGTGCCATCAGTGAAGCCCAGGGGTTGGGCAATGAGCAGTTCTTC. Translating gives CAISEAQGLGNEQFF.

This clone was picked up a small number of times. The V and J genes are TRBV9 and TRBJ2-5; TRBD2 agrees at 12 bases. The CDR3 length is 20 residues. The trim removed 4 bases at V and 4 bases at J, leaving 20 bases unmatched. Germline CDR1 is SGDLS and CDR2 is YYNGEE. The CDR3 reads CASSSRVGLAGGRGVETQYF. The CDR3 bases are TGTGCCAGCAGCTCCCGGGTAGGGCTAGCGGGGGGGCGAGGAGTAGAGACCCAGTACTTC.

The genes are TRBV6-1 and TRBJ1-4; no clear D gene. From germline, CDR1 is MNHNS and CDR2 SASEGT. This CDR3 has 13 residues. The V end was cut by 7 bases, the J end by 4 bases, with 10 bases between. The CDR3 DNA reads TGTGCCAGCATGGGCCATAATAATGAAAAACTGTTTTTT. It translates to CASMGHNNEKLFF.

The rearrangement uses TRBV4-2 and TRBJ2-5; D ambiguous. The CDR3 has 14 residues. Germline CDR1 LGHNA, CDR2 YNFKEQ. Trimming cost V 1 base and J 5 bases, with 11 bases left between them. CDR3: CASSQGTLRETQYF. CDR3 DNA sequence: TGTGCCAGCAGCCAAGGAACTCTGCGGGAGACCCAGTACTTC.

The chain recombines TRBV6-5 with TRBJ2-7, with D perhaps matching TRBD1 (6 bases). Germline CDR1 MNHEY, CDR2 SVGAGI. V lost 5 bases and J lost 5, with 16 bases in between. The CDR3 has 14 residues. CDR3 residues: CASSTDRLPNEQYF. In DNA, the CDR3 is TGTGCCAGCAGTACCGACAGGCTCCCCAACGAGCAGTACTTC.

The rearrangement links TRBV6-1 to TRBJ2-2, with D possibly TRBD2 on 6 matching bases. Germline lookup yields CDR1 MNHNS and CDR2 SASEGT. The CDR3 contains 15 residues. V dropped 2 bases and J dropped 5 bases, with 12 bases sitting between them. CDR3 sequence reads: CASSELGLRTGELFF. CDR3 in DNA: TGTGCCAGCAGTGAACTGGGACTTCGGACCGGGGAGCTGTTTTTT.

This clone was detected a few times. This sequence joins TRBV19 and TRBJ2-7; perhaps TRBD2 as D (6 bases). V lost 5 bases to trimming and J lost 2 bases, with 22 bases between them. CDR1 and CDR2 (germline): LNHDA, SQIVND (reference sequence). This CDR3 region has 17 residues. The CDR3 bases are TGTGCCAGTAGTTCCCACCGAGGGGCGACGGGAGCCTACGAGCAGTACTTC. Translated: CASSSHRGATGAYEQYF. The variable domain in full, with the rest retrieved from reference TRBV19 and TRBJ2-7, is DGGITQSPKYLFRKEGQNVTLSCEQNLNHDAMYWYRQDPGQGLRLIYYSQIVNDFQKGDIAEGYSVSREKKESFPLTVTSAQKNPTAFYLCASSSHRGATGAYEQYFGPGTRLTVT.

This clone was recorded only once. The chain carries TRBV27 and TRBJ1-5; 8 nucleotides line up with TRBD1. The germline V gene encodes CDR1 MNHEY and CDR2 SMNVEV (reference sequence). The trim removed 10 bases at V and 2 bases at J, leaving 10 bases unmatched. The CDR3 runs to 15 residues. CDR3 nucleotide sequence: TGTGCCACCCAACAGGGGGGATTTGGCAATCAGCCCCAGCATTTT. Protein product: CATQQGGFGNQPQHF.

V gene TRBV5-1 combines with J gene TRBJ2-2; maybe TRBD2 (6 bases). The V end was cut by 0 bases, the J end by 2 bases, with 11 bases between. CDR1 is SGHRS, CDR2 YFSETQ, per germline. This CDR3 has 16 amino acids. The CDR3 here is CASSLVPGANTGELFF. CDR3 bases: TGCGCCAGCAGCTTGGTGCCGGGAGCCAACACCGGGGAGCTGTTTTTT.

About this clone: The same CDR3 is also encoded by other DNA sequences in this sample. The chain is built from TRBV6-5 and TRBJ1-1; no reliable D call. V gave up 3 bases and J gave up 1 base, with 6 bases separating them. Germline loops: CDR1 MNHEY, CDR2 SVGAGI. The CDR3 length is 13 residues. DNA for the CDR3: TGTGCCAGCAGTTATGGCCAGAACACTGAAGCTTTCTTT. This encodes CASSYGQNTEAFF.

This chain links TRBV15 with TRBJ2-5; weak D call: TRBD1 (6 bases). This CDR3 comprises 16 residues. Germline V gene lookup returns CDR1 LNHNV and CDR2 YYDKDF (reference sequence). Trimming removed 3 bases at V and 7 bases at J, with 21 bases between. The CDR3 here is CATSRGVQGTPGTQYF. CDR3 in DNA: TGTGCCACCAGCAGGGGTGTGCAGGGGACCCCCGGGACCCAGTACTTC.

V and J are TRBV28 and TRBJ1-2; D is unresolved. V was shortened by 4 bases and J by 1 base, with 16 bases between the two germline ends. CDR3 size: 16 residues. Per germline, CDR1 MDHEN and CDR2 SYDVKM. CDR3 amino acids: CASSSEVSGVNYGYTF. The CDR3 coding sequence is TGTGCCAGCAGTTCCGAAGTCTCCGGAGTTAACTATGGCTACACCTTC.

The sample holds one count of this clone. The chain carries TRBV7-6 and TRBJ2-6, with a tentative D call TRBD1 (5 bases). Trimming removed 1 base at V and 1 base at J, with 17 bases between. The germline CDR1 and CDR2 sequences are SGHVS and FNYEAQ. The CDR3 extends over 19 amino acids. CDR3 DNA: TGTGCCAGCAGCTTAGAAGGGGTCCTCAACGGGTCTGGGGCCAACGTCCTGACTTTC. Amino acids: CASSLEGVLNGSGANVLTF.

The chain employs TRBV25-1 and TRBJ2-1, with 7 bases fitting TRBD2. The CDR3 sequence is 16 residues long. From germline, CDR1 is MGHDK and CDR2 SYGVNS. Losses at the gene ends were 2 bases for V and 2 bases for J; bases not matched to a gene: 6. The CDR3 loop is CASSEKAGNPYNEQFF. In DNA, the CDR3 is TGTGCCAGCAGTGAAAAAGCGGGAAACCCCTACAATGAGCAGTTCTTC.

This chain uses TRBV5-1 with TRBJ1-2; TRBD1 is a possible D gene (5 bases). V lost 3 bases, J lost 7 bases, and 16 bases lay in between. Germline assignment: CDR1 SGHRS and CDR2 YFSETQ. The CDR3 is 14 amino acids. The CDR3 protein is CASSWGDRTVGYTF. In DNA, the CDR3 is TGCGCCAGCAGCTGGGGGGATAGGACGGTTGGCTACACCTTC.

The chain has TRBV11-2 and TRBJ2-7, with D possibly matching TRBD1 (6 bases). CDR3 length: 14 amino acids. Germline V gene lookup returns CDR1 SGHAT and CDR2 FQNNGV. V shed 1 base and J shed 9 bases, with 16 bases lying between them. CDR3 amino acids: CASSLGGHRRGQYF. The CDR3 DNA follows: TGTGCCAGCAGCTTAGGGGGACATAGAAGAGGGCAGTACTTC.